Listed below are T cell receptor beta chains from one sample, sequenced in a study of vaccination effects on CD4 cells after COVID-19. These receptors have no identified antigens. The method was immunoSEQ multiplex PCR; TCRdb's version includes in-frame clones alone and lacks a portion of them. In the table there are 55,000 to 90,000 clones, roughly two thirds of which are singletons. Sequenced here: CD4+ T cells from PBMCs cultured with HIV peptides, sampled before COVID-19 vaccination. Every receptor here comes from a human donor who had a prior SARS-CoV-2 infection. CDR3s include the opening cysteine and the closing phenylalanine or tryptophan. D genes are given only for firm matches. Some rows mark clone size as missing; the rest say once, few, many or name a class of expanded clone.

abundance | j_gene | d_gene | v_gene | CDR3nt | CDR3aa
- | TRBJ1-1 | TRBD1 | TRBV13 | TGTGCCAGCAGCTTGGGACAGGGTAGAGGTGGGAATGAAGCTTTCTTT | CASSLGQGRGGNEAFF
- | TRBJ2-3 | TRBD2 | TRBV30 | TGTGCCTGGAGTGGGGGAAAAGGACTAGCGGCAGATACGCAGTATTTT | CAWSGGKGLAADTQYF
- | TRBJ1-4 | TRBD1 | TRBV9 | TGTGCCAGCAGCGAACGACAGGGGGACTTTGAAAAACTGTTTTTT | CASSERQGDFEKLFF
- | TRBJ1-4 | - | TRBV18 | TGTGCCAGCTCACCATCGGCGCAGCAGGCAACTAATGAAAAACTGTTTTTT | CASSPSAQQATNEKLFF
- | TRBJ2-7 | - | TRBV5-1 | TGCGCCAGCAAGGGGGGGAGCGAGCAGTACTTC | CASKGGSEQYF
few | TRBJ1-2 | - | TRBV5-4 | TGTGCCAGCAGCTTGGATCTCGGAAGAAGCGACTATGGCTACACCTTC | CASSLDLGRSDYGYTF
once | TRBJ2-1 | - | TRBV5-4 | TGTGCCAGCAGCCCGAGGGGGAGCCATGAGCAGTTCTTC | CASSPRGSHEQFF
- | TRBJ2-2 | - | TRBV3-1/TRBV3-2 | TGTGCCAGCAGTCAGAACACCGGGGAGCTGTTTTTT | CASSQNTGELFF
- | TRBJ1-6 | - | TRBV27 | TGTGCCAGCAGTTTCGGCCCTAATTCACCCCTCCACTTT | CASSFGPNSPLHF
few | TRBJ2-2 | - | TRBV5-1 | TGCGCCAGCAGCTTGGCCGGGCAGGGTACGGCCGGGGAGCTGTTTTTT | CASSLAGQGTAGELFF
- | TRBJ2-5 | TRBD1 | TRBV6-5 | TGTGCCAGCAGCACCAAACAGACAGGGCTTGAGACCCAGTACTTC | CASSTKQTGLETQYF
few | TRBJ2-2 | - | TRBV4-3 | TGCGCCAGCAGCCGAGGACTTGCGCAGCAGAACACCGGGGAGCTGTTTTTT | CASSRGLAQQNTGELFF
- | TRBJ1-4 | TRBD1 | TRBV6-5 | TGTGCCAGCACCACACACCCGGACAGGGGTGAAAAACTGTTTTTT | CASTTHPDRGEKLFF
- | TRBJ1-2 | - | TRBV20-1 | TGCAGTGCTAACGAGAACTATGGCTACACCTTC | CSANENYGYTF
- | TRBJ1-5 | - | TRBV2 | TGTGCCAGCAGTGAGGAGGTTCAGCCCCAGCATTTT | CASSEEVQPQHF
- | TRBJ1-5 | - | TRBV18 | TGTGCCAGCTCACCCGGGATCAATCAGCCCCAGCATTTT | CASSPGINQPQHF
- | TRBJ2-1 | TRBD2 | TRBV7-9 | TGTGCCAGCAGCTTAGCTCTAGCGGGAGAGGTAGTTGAGCAGTTCTTC | CASSLALAGEVVEQFF
- | TRBJ1-4 | - | TRBV5-5 | TGTGCCAGCAGCCGCGGGGCGAATAATGAAAAACTGTTTTTT | CASSRGANNEKLFF
once | TRBJ1-5 | - | TRBV27 | TGTGCCAGCCGAGCGAATCAGCCCCAGCATTTT | CASRANQPQHF
- | TRBJ2-1 | - | TRBV5-1 | TGCGCCAGCAGACGCGCCGCAGGGAGCTCCTACAATGAGCAGTTCTTC | CASRRAAGSSYNEQFF
few | TRBJ2-7 | TRBD1 | TRBV12-5 | TGTGCTAGTGGGAAGGGACAGGGAGACGCCTACGAGCAGTACTTC | CASGKGQGDAYEQYF
- | TRBJ2-5 | TRBD2 | TRBV6-5 | TGTGCCAGCAGTTACTTGCGGGGGGGCGGGGAGACCCAGTACTTC | CASSYLRGGGETQYF
few | TRBJ2-5 | - | TRBV7-7 | TGTGCTAGCAGCCACGGACAGCTCGGAAAGACCCAGTACTTC | CASSHGQLGKTQYF
- | TRBJ2-1 | TRBD2 | TRBV7-8 | TGTGCCAGCAGCTTAGTGTTTCGTAGCGGGAGAAACAATGAGCAGTTCTTC | CASSLVFRSGRNNEQFF
- | TRBJ2-7 | TRBD2 | TRBV30 | TGTGCCTGGGACCCCACTAGCGGGAGCTCCTACGAGCAGTACTTC | CAWDPTSGSSYEQYF
- | TRBJ2-7 | TRBD2 | TRBV11-3 | TGTGCCAGCAGCCAAGCGGGAACGTCCTACGAGCAGTACTTC | CASSQAGTSYEQYF
few | TRBJ2-7 | - | TRBV11-2 | TGTGCCAGCAGCTTAGAGGCTATGACCTACGAGCAGTACTTC | CASSLEAMTYEQYF
- | TRBJ1-2 | - | TRBV6-6 | TGTGCCAGCAGTCAAAGTAGCCTGTACTATGGCTACACCTTC | CASSQSSLYYGYTF
- | TRBJ2-7 | TRBD2 | TRBV7-6 | TGTGCCAGCAGCCTCCGGACTAGCGGGAGGGGAGAGTCGGCGTACGAGCAGTACTTC | CASSLRTSGRGESAYEQYF
- | TRBJ2-6 | TRBD1 | TRBV23-1 | TGCGCCAGCATGCGTAGTATCGGGGACAGGGGACTTTCTGGGGCCAACGTCCTGACTTTC | CASMRSIGDRGLSGANVLTF
- | TRBJ2-3 | - | TRBV7-2 | TGTGCCAGCAGCGTCGACCCATGGGATACGCAGTATTTT | CASSVDPWDTQYF
- | TRBJ2-1 | - | TRBV4-3 | TGCGCCAGCAGCCCGCAACACAAGAGCTCCTACAATGAGCAGTTCTTC | CASSPQHKSSYNEQFF
once | TRBJ1-1 | - | TRBV7-9 | TGTGCCAGCAGGGGGGGGGTGTCGAACACTGAAGCTTTCTTT | CASRGGVSNTEAFF
- | TRBJ1-1 | TRBD1 | TRBV18 | TGTGCCAGCTCACTCCCCGGGACAGGTGAAGCTTTCTTT | CASSLPGTGEAFF
- | TRBJ2-3 | TRBD2 | TRBV4-2 | TGTGCCAGCAGCCCCTCTAGCGGAAGCACAGATACGCAGTATTTT | CASSPSSGSTDTQYF
- | TRBJ1-2 | TRBD1 | TRBV2 | TGTGCCAGCACAGGCCTGGGTCCGGTGGGACAGGGAGCAAATGGCTACACCTTC | CASTGLGPVGQGANGYTF
few | TRBJ2-1 | - | TRBV4-1 | TGCGCCAGCAGCCATGATCCCAAGTCGCCGGGGTCCTACAATGAGCAGTTCTTC | CASSHDPKSPGSYNEQFF
- | TRBJ1-4 | - | TRBV27 | TGTGCCAGCAGTTTCCGGGGTAATGAAAAACTGTTTTTT | CASSFRGNEKLFF
few | TRBJ1-6 | - | TRBV6-4 | TGTGCCAGGTCCCGGGGCTCAAATTCACCCCTCCACTTT | CARSRGSNSPLHF
- | TRBJ2-3 | TRBD2 | TRBV5-5 | TGTGCCAGCAGCTTGGTGGCTAGCGGGGGGGCCGATACGCAGTATTTT | CASSLVASGGADTQYF
- | TRBJ1-5 | - | TRBV6-5 | TGTGCCAGCAGTTCCGATTGGGTTCAGCCCCAGCATTTT | CASSSDWVQPQHF
once | TRBJ1-5 | - | TRBV6-5 | TGTGCCAGCACCTCCATCGGACTCCAGCATTTT | CASTSIGLQHF
- | TRBJ2-2 | - | TRBV10-3 | TGTGCCATCAGTGCGTGGATCGAGGGCGCCGGGGAGCTGTTTTTT | CAISAWIEGAGELFF
- | TRBJ2-3 | - | TRBV21-1 | TGTGCCAGCAGCAAAAATCCTAGCGGGAGGGCCCCGGATACGCAGTATTTT | CASSKNPSGRAPDTQYF
- | TRBJ1-2 | - | TRBV24-1 | TGTGCCACCAGTGATACTTCGGGGAACTATGGCTACACCTTC | CATSDTSGNYGYTF
- | TRBJ1-1 | - | TRBV11-2 | TGTGCCAGCAGCTTAGCAGCGGGAACGACTGAAGCTTTCTTT | CASSLAAGTTEAFF
- | TRBJ2-3 | TRBD2 | TRBV6-6 | TGTGCCAGCAGTTACCCGGGACTAGGTACAGATACGCAGTATTTT | CASSYPGLGTDTQYF
- | TRBJ1-1 | - | TRBV15 | TGTGCCACCAGCAGTCCGGGACTTACCCTTGCGGGCACTGAAGCTTTCTTT | CATSSPGLTLAGTEAFF